The entry that follows covers one T cell receptor (beta chain) sequence. A few counts support this clonotype. Its binding antigen is unknown. The sample holds no much larger clone one base away, and base qualities are not on file. This sample was included in a study of T cell repertoires in cytomegalovirus infection (dated by TCRdb to the late 2010s). Context from the whole study: Peptide stimulations targeted recently identified HLA-C-restricted CMV epitopes, whose presentation resists viral immunomodulation, together with well-studied HLA-B-restricted epitopes. Donor HLA type was relevant to the analysis, as public TCR beta signatures indicated carriage of CMV infection together with the matching HLA type. What the authors observed across the whole study: The ex vivo response was dominated by HLA-C-restricted CMV-specific TCR beta clonotypes, which also provided the single most frequent clonotype in two of eight donors. In both this cohort and an independent cohort of approximately 350 donors, the cumulative frequency of public TCR beta family members distinguished carriers of CMV infection plus the relevant HLA type.

Taken from cysteine to phenylalanine, the CDR3 has 13 residues. The CDR3 DNA has 39 bases and is translated from base 1. CDR1 and CDR2 are drawn from the germline V gene: SNHLY, FYNNEI. Deletion took 7 bases off V and 5 bases off J, with a span of 14 bases between the germline ends. What this sample's treatment or condition label stands for: in vitro stimulation with specific CMV peptide epitopes to enrich CMV-specific T cells. Sequencing instrument: Illumina HiSeq 1500. TCRdb ran its own pipeline on the public reads, namely fastp trimming at Q25 and MiXCR clone calling, and kept in-frame beta chains. Entries are consolidated by CDR3 protein sequence, retaining the most common genes and DNA. For this sample there are under 450,000 distinct CDR3 sequences; 34% appear just once. 13% of the sample comes from the top ten.

The sample here was cultured PBMCs, taken from culture after CMV antigen stimulation. The rearranged chain carries TRBV2 and TRBJ2-5; D gene: possibly TRBD2, on 5 matching bases. The sequence was obtained from a human donor in good health (CMV status not recorded). Some clones in this sample may be carry-over from other donors' samples. CDR3 loop: CASTPPGVETQYF. Here is the DNA: TGTGCCAGCACCCCCCCCGGGGTCGAGACCCAGTACTTC.